This TCR beta chain derives from a study of T cell changes during pregnancy in multiple sclerosis. Profiled with immunoSEQ multiplex PCR; TCRdb holds only in-frame clones, not every one. The sample lists roughly 27,000 clones; about 85% were seen once. J gave up 7 bases and V 3 bases, and 4 bases lay outside the gene matches. CDR1 and CDR2 from the germline V gene are MDHEN and SYDVKM. The CDR3 runs to 13 residues. This receptor was taken from a female donor with multiple sclerosis, enrolled in a pregnancy study. J is TRBJ2-5 and V is TRBV28; 8 bases are a match to TRBD1. This material consisted of CD8+ T cells from peripheral blood mononuclear cells, taken after pregnancy. The CDR3 sequence is CASSFRTGRTQYF. The CDR3 bases are TGTGCCAGCAGTTTCCGGACAGGGCGGACCCAGTACTTC.